Described below is a single T cell receptor (beta chain) sequence and its context. This specimen comes from a study of blood T cell repertoires in COVID-19. Libraries were prepared by immunoSEQ multiplex PCR; TCRdb keeps only in-frame clonotypes and omits some of them. Among 30,000 to 45,000 clones listed, around nine tenths were seen once. The receptor's source is a woman in her 70s with active COVID-19. Sequenced sample: peripheral blood.

The CDR3 nucleotides read TGTGCCAGCAGCCAGCCTACCATGAACACTGAAGCTTTCTTT. It specifies CASSQPTMNTEAFF. The rearrangement joins TRBV4-2 to TRBJ1-1; no firm D call. CDR1 is LGHNA and CDR2 is YNFKEQ in the germline V gene. The V gene lost 3 bases and the J gene lost 0 bases, with 8 bases spanning the gap. This CDR3 is built from 14 residues.